This is a list of T cell receptor beta chains from one sample in a study of T cells in localized non-small cell lung cancer. Here immunoSEQ multiplex PCR was the method, and the copy in TCRdb shows in-frame clones only, minus some. The sample has 1,200 or so clones, approximately 40% seen once. Sequencing used normal lung tissue next to the tumor, obtained before any cancer treatment. These receptors all come from a woman aged 40 to 75 with stage I lung adenocarcinoma. Both conserved end residues are part of each CDR3. D genes are given only for firm matches. A clone size is listed for some rows: how often the clone was seen (once, few, many), or a class if it is expanded.

CDR3 DNA,CDR3 protein,D gene,V gene,clone size,J gene
TGTGCCTGGAGAAGGGTCCATGAGCAGTTCTTC,CAWRRVHEQFF,-,TRBV30,once,TRBJ2-1
TGTGCCAGCGGGTCAGGTCTAGTTCCTGAAGCTTTCTTT,CASGSGLVPEAFF,-,TRBV6-8,medium-sized,TRBJ1-1
TGCAGCGTTCACCCCATACAGGGGCAGGAGACCCAGTACTTC,CSVHPIQGQETQYF,TRBD1,TRBV29-1,few,TRBJ2-5
TGTGCCAGTACCGGGACAGGGGGCCAGCAGCCCCAGCATTTT,CASTGTGGQQPQHF,TRBD1,TRBV19,few,TRBJ1-5
TGTGCCAGCTCACCCCGGGAGTTGAACACTGAAGCTTTCTTT,CASSPRELNTEAFF,-,TRBV18,-,TRBJ1-1
TGTGCCAGTAGTTTGCTCTCTAGTTACTCTAACTATGGCTACACCTTC,CASSLLSSYSNYGYTF,-,TRBV28,-,TRBJ1-2
TGTGCCAGCAGTGAAGTGTCTGGGGGAAACGAAAAACTGTTTTTT,CASSEVSGGNEKLFF,-,TRBV6-1,-,TRBJ1-4
TGTGCCAGCAGACGAAGGGGGGAGGGGACTGAAGCTTTCTTT,CASRRRGEGTEAFF,-,TRBV2,-,TRBJ1-1
TGTGCCAGCTCACCACCAACAGTGAGGGGCTACACCTTC,CASSPPTVRGYTF,-,TRBV18,-,TRBJ1-2
TGTGCCAGCAGTTTAAAAATGCATGGAAACACCATATATTTT,CASSLKMHGNTIYF,-,TRBV28,few,TRBJ1-3
TGTGCCAGCAGCCCCGGGTGGGACTCAGATACGCAGTATTTT,CASSPGWDSDTQYF,-,TRBV11-3,few,TRBJ2-3
TGTGCCAGCTCACCACCCCCGGGACAGCCAAACTATGGCTACACCTTC,CASSPPPGQPNYGYTF,TRBD1,TRBV18,-,TRBJ1-2
TGTGCCAGCAGCTTCGGACAGAGCACAGATACGCAGTATTTT,CASSFGQSTDTQYF,-,TRBV11-3,-,TRBJ2-3
TGCAGCGTTGTTGTCACAGTGAATCAGCCCCAGCATTTT,CSVVVTVNQPQHF,-,TRBV29-1,few,TRBJ1-5
TGTGCCAGCAGCTCAGGATATCAGCCCCAGCATTTT,CASSSGYQPQHF,-,TRBV28,-,TRBJ1-5
TGTGCCAGCAGTCCCCCCGGGGGGCTCTCTGGGGCCAACGTCCTGACTTTC,CASSPPGGLSGANVLTF,-,TRBV27,few,TRBJ2-6
TGTGCCAGCAGCTTAGTCCGTGACTGGAGGGGGGAGACCCAGTACTTC,CASSLVRDWRGETQYF,-,TRBV11-3,few,TRBJ2-5
TGTGCCAGCAGAAACGCGGTTTCTAACTATGGCTACACCTTC,CASRNAVSNYGYTF,-,TRBV6-8,few,TRBJ1-2
TGTGCCTGGAGGGACACGGCGGGGCCCCAGCATTTT,CAWRDTAGPQHF,-,TRBV30,-,TRBJ1-5
TGCAGCGTTGACGACGGAGGATACACAGATACGCAGTATTTT,CSVDDGGYTDTQYF,-,TRBV29-1,-,TRBJ2-3
TGTGCCAGTAGTAGCAGGGGGCATAGCTATGGCTACACCTTC,CASSSRGHSYGYTF,TRBD1,TRBV19,-,TRBJ1-2
TGTGCCTGGAGTTCCCAGACAGGGGGTGGCTACACCTTC,CAWSSQTGGGYTF,TRBD1,TRBV30,-,TRBJ1-2
TGTGCCTGGAAAGGGGGCACGAACACCGGGGAGCTGTTTTTT,CAWKGGTNTGELFF,TRBD1,TRBV30,-,TRBJ2-2
TGTGCCAGCAACCAACCCGGGGGGGTCACAGATACGCAGTATTTT,CASNQPGGVTDTQYF,TRBD2,TRBV6-8,few,TRBJ2-3
TGTGCCAGCAGCTTAGGACAGGGGGAAATGACAGATACGCAGTATTTT,CASSLGQGEMTDTQYF,TRBD1,TRBV11-3,few,TRBJ2-3
TGCAGCGTTGAAGTATCGGGGGGCGAAAGTCAGCCCCAGCATTTT,CSVEVSGGESQPQHF,-,TRBV29-1,-,TRBJ1-5
TGCGCCAGCAGTCAGGACGCCCAGCGGGGTAAAAACATTCAGTACTTC,CASSQDAQRGKNIQYF,TRBD2,TRBV23-1,few,TRBJ2-4
TGCAGCGTTGTTGGGGACAGGGGCCACGAGCAGTACTTC,CSVVGDRGHEQYF,TRBD1,TRBV29-1,-,TRBJ2-7
TGTGCCAGCTTAACACAGGGACAGGGGCCCGGGGAGCTGTTTTTT,CASLTQGQGPGELFF,TRBD1,TRBV28,few,TRBJ2-2
TGTGCTAGTGGACCCGACAGGTCGAGCTCCTATAATTCACCCCTTCACTTT,CASGPDRSSSYNSPLHF,-,TRBV12-5,-,TRBJ1-6
TGTGCCAGTAGTGCTCCCCCGGCGGGTCGTGAGCAGTTCTTC,CASSAPPAGREQFF,-,TRBV19,few,TRBJ2-1
TGTGCCATCAGTGAGTCGCAAGCGGGGGGGCTAGATACGCAGTATTTT,CAISESQAGGLDTQYF,TRBD2,TRBV10-3,few,TRBJ2-3
TGTGCCAGCAGCTTCACGGGGGGGGCCTACGAGCAGTACTTC,CASSFTGGAYEQYF,TRBD2,TRBV11-3,few,TRBJ2-7
TGTGCCAGCTCCCCACAGACAGGGACTCGAGAGACCCAGTACTTC,CASSPQTGTRETQYF,-,TRBV18,-,TRBJ2-5
TGTGCCAGCAAGGTTACCCGGAGCTATGGCTACACCTTC,CASKVTRSYGYTF,-,TRBV6-8,few,TRBJ1-2
TGTGCCAGCAGCGTAGCCGAAAATCAGCCCCAGCATTTT,CASSVAENQPQHF,-,TRBV9,large,TRBJ1-5
TGTGCCAGCAGTTTATTTGAAGGGCGAGAAGCTTTCTTT,CASSLFEGREAFF,-,TRBV28,-,TRBJ1-1
TGTGCCAGCAGCTCGCAAGGGATTTTAGGCGGGGAGCTGTTTTTT,CASSSQGILGGELFF,-,TRBV11-3,few,TRBJ2-2
TGCGCCAGCAGTGAATCGGGATCCCGGATAAACAATGAGCAGTTCTTC,CASSESGSRINNEQFF,-,TRBV10-1,once,TRBJ2-1
TGTGCCAGCACCCCGGAGGGGACTACGACAGATACGCAGTATTTT,CASTPEGTTTDTQYF,TRBD2,TRBV6-8,medium-sized,TRBJ2-3
TGTGCCAGCAGCCGTACTCAGGGTAGAACTGAAGCTTTCTTT,CASSRTQGRTEAFF,-,TRBV11-3,few,TRBJ1-1
TGTGCCAGCAGTCAGGGGCGGTTCAATTCACCCCTCCACTTT,CASSQGRFNSPLHF,-,TRBV6-8,-,TRBJ1-6
TGCGCCAGCAGCCGGACAGGGACTAGGGGCACTGAAGCTTTTTTT,CASSRTGTRGTEAFF,TRBD1,TRBV23-1,few,TRBJ1-1
TGTGCCAGCAGTAACCCGACAGGCTCTGGAAACACCATATATTTT,CASSNPTGSGNTIYF,-,TRBV6-8,few,TRBJ1-3
TGTGCCAGCAGCGTAGGGGTAGTTAACTATGGCTACACCTTC,CASSVGVVNYGYTF,-,TRBV9,-,TRBJ1-2
TGTGCCTGGACACCCGCAGGGACAGGGAACATTCAGTACTTC,CAWTPAGTGNIQYF,TRBD1,TRBV30,-,TRBJ2-4
TGTGCCAGCAGCTTGGGGGCGGACAATGAAAAACTGTTTTTT,CASSLGADNEKLFF,-,TRBV11-3,-,TRBJ1-4
TGTGCCAGCTCACGGGATGGTAGCGGGGTTGGTGAGCAGTACTTC,CASSRDGSGVGEQYF,TRBD2,TRBV18,-,TRBJ2-7